This TCR beta chain was obtained from a study of blood T cells in healthy people across ages (dated by TCRdb to between 2014 and 2017). Broadly, across the study: In model experiments, template switching captured about one uniquely barcoded TCR beta cDNA molecule for every two T cells. To track age-related changes in TCR beta repertoire diversity, the study relied on deep sequencing normalized with unique cDNA molecular identifiers. Donors were grouped into four age groups: young (average 16 years), middle-aged (39), aged (around 56) and long-lived (just over 80). To avoid experimental bias, donors of different ages were spread randomly across the sequencing lanes. The study analyzed two additional independent replicas of 1 million unique cDNA reads from the same blood draw for two donors, one aged 18 to 29 and one aged 80 or older.

Worth noting for this clonotype: It lacks a known antigen. One base away there is no much larger clone; base qualities are not given.

From the germline V gene, CDR1 is SGHTA and CDR2 is FQGNSA. The germline V end is reduced by 5 bases and the J end by 2 bases; junction bases left unmatched: 16. Inclusive of the bounding cysteine and phenylalanine, the CDR3 is 19 residues long. The retained sequence is limited to the CDR3, 57 bases, with the frame set at the first base. Libraries were prepared through 5' RACE. Sequenced using an Illumina HiSeq 2500. The second PCR ran for roughly 7 to 11 cycles and used a J-beta primer mix along with a sample-barcoded 5' primer. Each TCR beta cDNA molecule received a unique molecular identifier from a template-switch 5' adaptor carrying 12 random nucleotides. Each sample yielded at least 2.5 million CDR3-containing paired-end reads. First-strand cDNA synthesis was performed from all RNA using the Mint cDNA synthesis kit, with priming by a TRBC-specific oligonucleotide. All cDNA was treated with uracil-DNA glycosylase and then went through a first 18-cycle PCR with the universal primers M1SS and BC2_uni_R. Processing in the source paper ran as follows. Normalization of each sample was performed by random selection of 1 million high-quality reads, each carrying a distinct molecular identifier. Instead of being binned into consensus sequences, reads that shared molecular identifiers were thrown out. CDR3 identification, clonotype clustering and error correction used MiTCR with a Q25 quality threshold and the strictest error-elimination algorithm. Lower-bound total TCR beta diversity was estimated with a nonparametric unseen species model using Euler transformation. Clones were called with MiXCR by TCRdb after fastp trimmed the public reads at Q25, and only in-frame beta chains were retained. Each entry merges the rows of one CDR3 protein and shows their most common DNA and genes. TCRdb assigned the V and J calls; the authors' analysis was not used. Across this sample there are around 620,000 distinct CDR3 sequences, with 27% seen only once. Jointly, the top ten make up about 18% of the sample.

Study-wide findings and limitations: Compared with the aged group, the long-lived group had more naive CD4+ T cells, fewer expanded clones and increased TCR diversity, suggesting age selection. The CMV infection status of donors was not known, potentially confounding age-related changes in expanded clonotypes. Estimates of total diversity based on one million sequenced T cells were considered lower bounds and underestimates. As age increased, observed TCR beta diversity per million T cells dropped in a roughly linear way, and a significant reduction was already evident by age 40. Observed TCR beta diversity correlated strongly with the percentage of naive T cells measured by flow cytometry. Bulk unsorted PBMC profiling prevented conclusive comparison of naive and antigen-experienced compartments.

The approximately 39 donors, aged roughly 6 to 100 years, were systemically healthy Caucasian individuals from Russia. Each donor gave 8 to 10 milliliters of peripheral blood, collected into EDTA-treated Vacutainer tubes. Ficoll-Paque density-gradient centrifugation was used to isolate PBMCs, with at least 7 million per sample. Trizol reagent was used to extract total RNA from PBMCs, with at least 6 micrograms per sample. Naive CD45RAhigh/CD27high T cell percentages were measured by flow cytometry on a PBMC aliquot from every donor. The source material was blood. The receptor was isolated from a woman between 70 and 85 years old in good health. The receptor chain draws on TRBV7-2 and TRBJ2-3, with 10 bases aligning to TRBD2. The CDR3: CASSPSPLSGGSTTDTQYF. The DNA sequence follows: TGTGCCAGCAGCCCATCGCCCCTTAGCGGGGGGTCAACCACAGATACGCAGTATTTT.